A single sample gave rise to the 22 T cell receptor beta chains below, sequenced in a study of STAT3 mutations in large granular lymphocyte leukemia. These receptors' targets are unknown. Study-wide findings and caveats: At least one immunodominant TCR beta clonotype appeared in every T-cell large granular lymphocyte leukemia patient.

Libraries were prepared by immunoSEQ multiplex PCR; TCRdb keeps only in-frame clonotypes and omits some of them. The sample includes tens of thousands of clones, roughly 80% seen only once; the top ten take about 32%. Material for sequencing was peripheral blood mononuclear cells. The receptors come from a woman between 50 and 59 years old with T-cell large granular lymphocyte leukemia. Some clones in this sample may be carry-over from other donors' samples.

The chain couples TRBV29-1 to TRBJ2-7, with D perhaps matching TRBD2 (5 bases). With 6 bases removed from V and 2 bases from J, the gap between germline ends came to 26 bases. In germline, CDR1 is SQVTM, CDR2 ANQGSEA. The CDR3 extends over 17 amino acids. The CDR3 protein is CSVLQTGGYGVPYEQYF. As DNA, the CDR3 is TGCAGCGTCCTTCAAACCGGAGGCTATGGGGTTCCCTACGAGCAGTACTTC.

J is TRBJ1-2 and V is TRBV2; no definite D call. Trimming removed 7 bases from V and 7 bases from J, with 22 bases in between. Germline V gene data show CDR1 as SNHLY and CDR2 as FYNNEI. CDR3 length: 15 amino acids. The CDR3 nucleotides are TGTGCCAGCACGGGCTTAGAAGGCCCTCGGGGTGGCTACACCTTC. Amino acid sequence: CASTGLEGPRGGYTF. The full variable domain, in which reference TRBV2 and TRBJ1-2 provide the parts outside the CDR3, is EPEVTQTPSHQVTQMGQEVILRCVPISNHLYFYWYRQILGQKVEFLVSFYNNEISEKSEIFDDQFSVERPDGSNFTLKIRSTKLEDSAMYFCASTGLEGPRGGYTFGSGTRLTVV.

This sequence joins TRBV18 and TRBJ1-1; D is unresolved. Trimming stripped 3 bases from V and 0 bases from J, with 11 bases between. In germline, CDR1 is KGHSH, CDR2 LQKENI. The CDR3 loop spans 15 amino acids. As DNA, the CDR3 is TGTGCCAGCTCACCCCGGACGGGGATGAACACTGAAGCTTTCTTT. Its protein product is CASSPRTGMNTEAFF.

For the CDR3, the DNA is TGCAGCGGCCTACGCTCGGGGGGGGCTGAAGCTTTCTTT. Translation gives CSGLRSGGAEAFF. The rearrangement uses TRBV29-1 and TRBJ1-1, with a possible D match to TRBD1 (5 bases). The ends were cut back, 7 bases at V and 6 bases at J, with 18 bases in the middle. The V gene's germline CDR1 is SQVTM and CDR2 ANQGSEA. The CDR3 is made up of 13 amino acids.

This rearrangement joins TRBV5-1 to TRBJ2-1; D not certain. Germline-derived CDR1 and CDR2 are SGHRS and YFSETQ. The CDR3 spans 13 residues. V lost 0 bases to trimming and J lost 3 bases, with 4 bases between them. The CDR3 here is CASSLVGYNEQFF. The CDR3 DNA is TGCGCCAGCAGCTTGGTGGGCTACAATGAGCAGTTCTTC.

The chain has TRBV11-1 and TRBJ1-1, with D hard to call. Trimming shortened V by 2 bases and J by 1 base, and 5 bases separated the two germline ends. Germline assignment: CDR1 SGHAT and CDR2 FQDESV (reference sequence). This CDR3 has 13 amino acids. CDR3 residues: CASSLTRNTEAFF. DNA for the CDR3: TGTGCCAGCAGCTTAACGAGGAACACTGAAGCTTTCTTT.

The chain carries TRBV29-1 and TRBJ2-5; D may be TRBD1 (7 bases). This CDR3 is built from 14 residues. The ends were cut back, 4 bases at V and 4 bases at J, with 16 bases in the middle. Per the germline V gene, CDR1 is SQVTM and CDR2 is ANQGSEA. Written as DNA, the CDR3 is TGCAGCGTTGCCGAGACAGGGCGGGGAGAGACCCAGTACTTC. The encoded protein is CSVAETGRGETQYF.

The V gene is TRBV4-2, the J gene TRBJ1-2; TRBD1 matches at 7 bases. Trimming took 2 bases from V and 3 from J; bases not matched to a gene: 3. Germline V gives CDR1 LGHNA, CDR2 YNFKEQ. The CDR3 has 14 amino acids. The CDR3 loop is CASSQHGTDYGYTF. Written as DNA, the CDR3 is TGTGCCAGCAGCCAACACGGGACAGACTATGGCTACACCTTC.

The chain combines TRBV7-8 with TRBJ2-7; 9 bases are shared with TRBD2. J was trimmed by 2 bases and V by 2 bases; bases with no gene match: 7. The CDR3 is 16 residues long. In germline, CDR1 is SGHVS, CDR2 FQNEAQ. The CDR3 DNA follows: TGTGCCAGCAGCTTAATGGGTAGCGGGAGTACCTACGAGCAGTACTTC. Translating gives CASSLMGSGSTYEQYF.

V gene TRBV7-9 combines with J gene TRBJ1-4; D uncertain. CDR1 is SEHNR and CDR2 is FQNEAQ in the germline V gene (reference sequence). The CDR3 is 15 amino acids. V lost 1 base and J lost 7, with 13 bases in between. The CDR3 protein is CASSLVLLGSEKLFF. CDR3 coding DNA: TGTGCCAGCAGCTTAGTCCTTCTTGGAAGTGAAAAACTGTTTTTT.

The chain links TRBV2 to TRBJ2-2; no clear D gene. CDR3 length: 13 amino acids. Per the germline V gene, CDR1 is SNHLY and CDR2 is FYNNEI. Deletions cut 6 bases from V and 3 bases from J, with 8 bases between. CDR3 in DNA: TGTGCCAGCAGGATGGCGTACACCGGGGAGCTGTTTTTT. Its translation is CASRMAYTGELFF.

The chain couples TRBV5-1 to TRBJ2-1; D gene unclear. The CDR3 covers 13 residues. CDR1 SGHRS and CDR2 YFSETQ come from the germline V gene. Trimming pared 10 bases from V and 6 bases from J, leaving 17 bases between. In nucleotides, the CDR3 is TGCGCCGCCAGCAATGTTGGGGTCAATGAGCAGTTCTTC. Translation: CAASNVGVNEQFF.

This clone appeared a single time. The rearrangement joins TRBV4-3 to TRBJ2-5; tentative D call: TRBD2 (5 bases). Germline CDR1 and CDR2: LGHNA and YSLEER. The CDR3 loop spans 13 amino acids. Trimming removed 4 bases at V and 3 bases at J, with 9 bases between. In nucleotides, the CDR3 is TGCGCCAGCAGCCCTGGACTCAAAGAGACCCAGTACTTC. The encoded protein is CASSPGLKETQYF.

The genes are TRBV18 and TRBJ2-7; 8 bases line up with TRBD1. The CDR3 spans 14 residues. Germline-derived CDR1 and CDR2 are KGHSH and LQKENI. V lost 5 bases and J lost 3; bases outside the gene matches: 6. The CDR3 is CASSSGQGSYEQYF. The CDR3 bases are TGTGCCAGCTCATCAGGACAGGGTAGCTACGAGCAGTACTTC.

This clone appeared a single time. The CDR3 bases are TGTGCCAGCAGCCCAACTAGCGGGGGATTGGATACGCAGTATTTT. Protein product: CASSPTSGGLDTQYF. This chain links TRBV5-4 with TRBJ2-3, with 11 bases identical to TRBD2. Germline CDR1 is SGHNT and CDR2 is YYREEE (reference sequence). V gave up 4 bases and J gave up 6 bases; unmatched junction bases: 7. This CDR3 comprises 15 residues.

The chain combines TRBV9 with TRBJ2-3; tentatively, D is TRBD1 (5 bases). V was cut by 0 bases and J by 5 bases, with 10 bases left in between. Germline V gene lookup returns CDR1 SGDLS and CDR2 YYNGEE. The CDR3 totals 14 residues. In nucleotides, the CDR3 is TGTGCCAGCAGCGTAGCCAGGGCAGAAGATACGCAGTATTTT. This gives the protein CASSVARAEDTQYF.

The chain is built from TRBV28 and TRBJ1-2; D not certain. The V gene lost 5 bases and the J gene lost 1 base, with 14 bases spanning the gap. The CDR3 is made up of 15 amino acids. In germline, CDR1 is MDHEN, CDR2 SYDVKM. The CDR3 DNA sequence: TGTGCCAGCAGTCCGTATCTGGCCGATAACTATGGCTACACCTTC. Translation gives CASSPYLADNYGYTF.

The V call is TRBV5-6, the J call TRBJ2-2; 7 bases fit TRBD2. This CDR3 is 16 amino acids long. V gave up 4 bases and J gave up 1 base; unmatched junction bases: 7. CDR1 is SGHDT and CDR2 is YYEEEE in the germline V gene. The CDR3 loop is CASSPGGPVNTGELFF. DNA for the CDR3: TGTGCCAGCAGCCCGGGAGGCCCTGTGAACACCGGGGAGCTGTTTTTT.

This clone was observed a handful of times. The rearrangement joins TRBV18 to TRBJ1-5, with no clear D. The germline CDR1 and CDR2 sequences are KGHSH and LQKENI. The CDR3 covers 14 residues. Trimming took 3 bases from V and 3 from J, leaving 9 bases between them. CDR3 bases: TGTGCCAGCTCACCCCGACAAGACAATCAGCCCCAGCATTTT. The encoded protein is CASSPRQDNQPQHF.

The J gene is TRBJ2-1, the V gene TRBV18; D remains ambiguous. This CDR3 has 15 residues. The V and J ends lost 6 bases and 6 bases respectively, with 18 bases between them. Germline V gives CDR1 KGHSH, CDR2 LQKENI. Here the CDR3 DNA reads TGTGCCAGCTCCCCCGACCAGAGTTCGGTCAATGAGCAGTTCTTC. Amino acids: CASSPDQSSVNEQFF.

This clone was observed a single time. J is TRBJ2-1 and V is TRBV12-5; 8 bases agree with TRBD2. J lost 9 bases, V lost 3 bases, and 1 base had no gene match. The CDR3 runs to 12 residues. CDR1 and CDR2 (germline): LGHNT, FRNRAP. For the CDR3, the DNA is TGTGCTAGTGGTTTTGCGGGAGGTGAGCAGTTCTTC. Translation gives CASGFAGGEQFF.

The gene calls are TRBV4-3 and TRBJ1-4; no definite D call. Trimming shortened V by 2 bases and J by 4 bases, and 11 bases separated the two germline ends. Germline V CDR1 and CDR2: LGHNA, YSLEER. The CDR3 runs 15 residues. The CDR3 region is CASSQHGRINEKLFF. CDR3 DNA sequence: TGCGCCAGCAGCCAACACGGACGGATTAATGAAAAACTGTTTTTT.